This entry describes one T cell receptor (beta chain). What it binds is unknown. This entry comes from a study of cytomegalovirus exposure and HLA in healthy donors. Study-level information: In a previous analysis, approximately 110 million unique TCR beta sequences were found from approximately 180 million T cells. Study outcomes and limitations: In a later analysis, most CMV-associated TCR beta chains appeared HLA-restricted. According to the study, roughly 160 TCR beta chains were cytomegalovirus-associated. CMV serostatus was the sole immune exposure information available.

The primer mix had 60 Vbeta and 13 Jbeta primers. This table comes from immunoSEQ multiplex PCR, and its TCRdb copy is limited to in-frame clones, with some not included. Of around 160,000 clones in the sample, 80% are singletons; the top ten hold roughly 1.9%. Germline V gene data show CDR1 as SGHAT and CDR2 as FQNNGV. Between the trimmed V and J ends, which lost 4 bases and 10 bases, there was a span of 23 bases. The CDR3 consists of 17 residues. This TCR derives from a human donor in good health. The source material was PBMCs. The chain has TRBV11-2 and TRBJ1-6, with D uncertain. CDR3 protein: CASSSIRGSSKGSPLHF. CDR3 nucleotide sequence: TGTGCCAGCAGCTCTATCCGAGGGTCTTCCAAGGGCTCACCCCTCCACTTT.